The entry below describes one TCR beta chain. This clone was counted a few times. Its antigen is not yet known. Per-nucleotide qualities are absent, and no much larger clonotype sits a single base away. Patients with a history of autoimmune disease or receiving systemic immunosuppression were excluded from the trial. Peripheral blood for TCR sequencing was drawn from every dose cohort at baseline, at cycle 4 day 1 and at cycle 7 day 1. Samples came from an open-label, multicenter, first-in-human phase I dose-escalation trial of ivuxolimab. Adults with locally advanced or metastatic melanoma, renal cell carcinoma, hepatocellular carcinoma or head and neck squamous cell carcinoma were enrolled in the trial. Before TCR sequencing, CD4+ T cells and CD8+ T cells were sorted from peripheral blood as separate populations. The sample is drawn from a study of OX40 agonist ivuxolimab in advanced cancers. Looking at the study overall: Ivuxolimab, which targeted the costimulatory receptor OX40 (CD134), was an agonistic, fully human IgG2 monoclonal antibody. Partial responses occurred in three dose-escalation patients: two with cutaneous melanoma and one with hepatocellular carcinoma. Prior anti-PD-1, anti-PD-L1 or anti-CTLA-4 therapy was permitted, and checkpoint inhibitors had been received by less than 45% of dose-escalation patients. Intravenous ivuxolimab was administered to patients every 2 weeks at six dose levels: 0.01, 0.1, 0.3, 1.5, 3 and 10 mg/kg. Of the approximately 54 patients in dose escalation, 19 had hepatocellular carcinoma, some 15 had melanoma, 9 had renal cell carcinoma and 9 had head and neck cancer. In the dose-escalation cohort, approximately 80% of patients were male, and the mean age was roughly 60 years with a range of roughly 20 to 85. The paper reports the monotherapy dose-escalation portion (N of about 54 patients) of the phase I ivuxolimab trial. The purpose of peripheral TCRbeta sequencing was to test whether ivuxolimab changed TCR sequence diversity and led to clonal T-cell expansion. Beyond this particular receptor, the publication reports: Low levels of normalized T-cell clonal expansion were also shown by some nonresponding patients. At doses of 0.1 to 3.0 mg/kg, clonal expansion of both CD4+ and CD8+ T cells in blood was seen between baseline and week 6. The antigen specificity of the clonally expanded peripheral T cells was not determined. Partial responders in the 0.1-3.0 mg/kg groups had among the lowest normalized peripheral clonal expansion, especially among CD8+ T cells. After ivuxolimab, more expanded clones were found on average in CD8+ T cells than in CD4+ T cells.

For sequencing of the TCRbeta CDR3 region, genomic DNA was extracted from the sorted cells. TCRbeta CDR3 regions were sequenced using the immunoSEQ Assay. TCRdb re-hosts the immuneACCESS table, in-frame sequences only. Its copies lack some clones; in the studies checked, an unresolved V gene accounts for under half of them, and the cause for the rest is not known. This sample lists tens of thousands of clones; about 85% were detected once. The ten largest clones capture under 3.5% of the sample. Trimming removed 5 bases from V and 0 bases from J, leaving 16 bases between the germline ends. Counted from cysteine to phenylalanine, this CDR3 has 16 amino acids. Solely the CDR3 DNA is kept, with 48 bases framed from the first base. CDR1 and CDR2 (MGHRA, YSYEKL) derive from the germline V gene.

Sequences were derived from CD4+ or CD8+ T cells sorted from blood, sampled in a trial of the OX40 agonist ivuxolimab. The receptor's source is an adult with an advanced solid tumor such as melanoma, head and neck, liver or kidney cancer. The rearrangement combines TRBV4-1 with TRBJ1-1; too little of a D gene remains to name it. The sequence in DNA is TGCGCCAGCAGCTTTCAGGACGGGCAGTTGAACACTGAAGCTTTCTTT. This codes for CASSFQDGQLNTEAFF.